The T cell receptor (beta chain) under discussion was sequenced for a study of molecular identifiers for immune sequencing clone quantification. Background on the study: In replicates, RNA taken from 20,000 or 100,000 naive CD8 cells was divided five ways, and four portions underwent sequencing. Study observations and caveats: Whereas naive cells kept under 1% of molecules in clones above 20 RNA copies, such clones held over 99% in effectors.

This clonotype was recorded a few times. Its antigen is unidentified. TCRdb redid the calling of the PCR reads with MiXCR, one entry per CDR3 protein. The sample shows 460,000 or so distinct CDR3 sequences, about a quarter of them seen only once. CDR1 is SEHNR and CDR2 is FQNEAQ in the germline V gene (reference sequence). The germline V and J ends were trimmed by 5 bases and 7 bases, with 21 bases remaining between them. This CDR3 has 16 amino acids. The TCR was taken from a human donor in good health. Some libraries in this study had Jurkat cell RNA spiked in. Material for sequencing was naive CD8+ T cells from blood, with Jurkat cell RNA spiked in. Documented subset: FACS-sorted CD8+CD4-CCR7+CD45RA+ naive T cells. This chain links TRBV7-9 with TRBJ2-4; D is perhaps TRBD1 (6 bases). The CDR3 DNA reads as TGTGCCAGCAGCCAGGGGTTCGGGGACACGACGAACATTCAGTACTTC. Translated, it gives CASSQGFGDTTNIQYF.